This T cell receptor beta chain emerged from a study of blood T cell repertoires in COVID-19. Study information: T cells, B-cell-depleted T cells, or PBMCs provided the cDNA or gDNA that served as material.

Categorization into cohorts depended on clinical history that participants reported. The CDR3 is 14 residues long. V gave up 8 bases and J gave up 1 base, with 14 bases separating them. Study processing details: Amplified reference gene primers provided the basis for estimating nucleated cell counts. Some clones are missing from TCRdb's copy, which holds only in-frame ones; the method was immunoSEQ multiplex PCR. V and J calls and clone size follow that table, whereas D and trimming were derived from the DNA. Of 180,000 or so clones listed, over 80% are singletons. The receptor comes from a woman aged 55-69 years who had recovered from COVID-19. The sample taken for sequencing was PBMCs or T cells enriched from blood (not recorded which). The chain uses TRBV23-1 and TRBJ1-1; D might be TRBD1 (5 bases). TRBV23-1 is flagged as an ORF with uncertain function. The CDR3 here is CASGRMGGNTEAFF. Written as DNA, the CDR3 is TGCGCCAGCGGCCGCATGGGGGGGAACACTGAAGCTTTCTTT.